The 24 T cell receptor beta chains below were found in one sample sequenced in a study of CD8 T cells in ankylosing spondylitis. Study findings and constraints: Typical of ankylosing spondylitis blood, it appeared, was a TCR beta motif of seven to nine highly homologous variants.

Which antigens these TCRs recognize remains unknown. TCRdb ran MiXCR on the 5' RACE reads and lists one entry per CDR3 protein. The sample lists a few hundred thousand distinct CDR3 sequences, 17% occurring once. The specimen was blood, either unsorted or a sorted T cell fraction (not recorded which). The receptors were gathered from a male donor with ankylosing spondylitis.

The chain is built from TRBV24-1 and TRBJ2-2; no clear D gene. In germline, CDR1 is KGHDR, CDR2 SFDVKD. The CDR3 consists of 13 residues. V lost 1 base and J lost 4, with 3 bases in between. This CDR3 reads CATSDFSTGELFF. In DNA form, the CDR3 reads TGTGCCACCAGTGATTTTTCCACCGGGGAGCTGTTTTTT.

As to this clonotype: A much larger clonotype is one base distant, so this may be a read error. The V and J genes are TRBV7-9 and TRBJ2-1; D is unclear. Germline CDR1 is SEHNR and CDR2 is FQNEAQ (reference sequence). The V end was cut by 2 bases, the J end by 6 bases, with 2 bases between. The CDR3 sequence is 11 residues long. The CDR3 DNA reads as TGTGCCAGCAGCTTATTCAATGAGCAGTTCTTC. Its translation: CASSLFNEQFF. The full variable domain, with the rest looked up from reference TRBV7-9 and TRBJ2-1, is DTGVSQNPRHKITKRGQNVTFRCDPISEHNRLYWYRQTLGQGPEFLTYFQNEAQLEKSRLLSDRFSAERPKGSFSTLEIQRTEQGDSAMYLCASSLFNEQFFGPGTRLTVL.

The chain links TRBV27 to TRBJ1-2; 7 nucleotides agree with TRBD1. Germline-derived CDR1 and CDR2 are MNHEY and SMNVEV (reference sequence). The ends lost 4 bases at V and 4 bases at J; junction bases unmatched: 15. The CDR3 is made up of 17 amino acids. CDR3 region: CASSSSRQGLGSYGYTF. The CDR3 DNA sequence: TGTGCCAGCAGTTCGTCCCGACAGGGTCTTGGGTCCTATGGCTACACCTTC.

The genes are TRBV7-3 and TRBJ1-1; 7 positions agree with TRBD1. The length of the CDR3 is 14 residues. The germline V gene encodes CDR1 SGHTA and CDR2 FQGTGA. Trimming at V came to 0 bases and at J to 4 bases, leaving 2 bases not matched to a gene. CDR3: CASSLTAGGTEAFF. The DNA of the CDR3 is TGTGCCAGCAGCTTAACCGCAGGGGGCACTGAAGCTTTCTTT.

V and J are TRBV5-1 and TRBJ2-7; 9 bases match TRBD1. V gave up 2 bases and J gave up 3 bases; unmatched junction bases: 3. This CDR3 comprises 14 residues. The germline V gene encodes CDR1 SGHRS and CDR2 YFSETQ. The CDR3 is CASSFGQGNYEQYF. DNA of the CDR3: TGCGCCAGCAGCTTCGGACAGGGGAACTACGAGCAGTACTTC.

The chain is built from TRBV7-8 and TRBJ2-7; the match to TRBD2 covers 8 bases. Trimming cost V 2 bases and J 5 bases; bases outside gene matches: 8. This CDR3 contains 15 residues. Germline V gene data show CDR1 as SGHVS and CDR2 as FQNEAQ. CDR3 sequence (DNA): TGTGCCAGCAGCTTATTTGGCGGGGGGAGTGACGAGCAGTACTTC. Translating it yields CASSLFGGGSDEQYF.

The table lists this clonotype with many counts. The chain carries TRBV5-1 and TRBJ2-7, with 9 positions matching TRBD1. Germline CDR1 SGHRS, CDR2 YFSETQ. V dropped 6 bases and J dropped 0; count of bases not matched to a gene: 7. This CDR3 has 15 amino acids. The CDR3 here is CASNHGTGISYEQYF. Here the CDR3 DNA reads TGCGCCAGCAACCACGGGACAGGGATCTCCTACGAGCAGTACTTC.

In this sample, this clonotype turned up many times. The V and J genes are TRBV12-3 or TRBV12-4 and TRBJ2-1; 7 nucleotides match TRBD1. With V trimmed by 6 bases and J by 0 bases, 5 bases remained unmatched. This CDR3 is built from 15 residues. This chain's CDR3 is CASSRDRGSYNEQFF. CDR3 in DNA: TGTGCCAGCAGCCGGGACAGAGGCTCCTACAATGAGCAGTTCTTC.

The V gene is TRBV3-1, the J gene TRBJ2-5, with unresolved D. Germline values: CDR1 LGHDT, CDR2 YNNKEL (reference sequence). The CDR3 length is 12 residues. The V gene lost 0 bases and the J gene lost 5 bases, with 4 bases spanning the gap. The DNA of the CDR3 is TGTGCCAGCAGCCAAGAGGCTGAGACCCAGTACTTC. This sequence encodes CASSQEAETQYF.

The chain recombines TRBV20-1 with TRBJ2-7; TRBD1 matches 7 bases. The CDR3 contains 13 residues. Looked up from germline, CDR1 is DFQATT and CDR2 is SNEGSKA (reference sequence). The V and J ends lost 6 bases and 2 bases, in that order; junction bases with no gene match: 7. The CDR3 loop reads CSAEFGTAYEQYF. CDR3 DNA sequence: TGCAGTGCCGAATTCGGGACAGCCTACGAGCAGTACTTC.

In this sample, this clonotype turned up a few times. J is TRBJ1-2 and V is TRBV29-1, with 9 bases identical to TRBD1. V lost 3 bases, J lost 0 bases, and 5 bases stayed unmatched. This CDR3 is 15 amino acids long. CDR1 SQVTM and CDR2 ANQGSEA come from the germline V gene. In DNA form, the CDR3 reads TGCAGCGTTGACCTACGGGACAGGGCTAACTATGGCTACACCTTC. Its protein product is CSVDLRDRANYGYTF.

Details on this clonotype: The junction shows a germline mismatch at one end, possibly a read error. The rearrangement links TRBV20-1 to TRBJ2-1; 8 positions agree with TRBD2. Germline values: CDR1 DFQATT, CDR2 SNEGSKA (reference sequence). The CDR3 consists of 17 residues. The CDR3 reads CCARSRLGTRSYNEQFF. Written as DNA, the CDR3 is TGCTGTGCTAGATCCCGGCTGGGGACTAGATCCTACAATGAGCAGTTCTTC.

V is TRBV29-1 and J is TRBJ2-2; 9 nucleotides line up with TRBD1. The CDR3 runs 15 residues. The V gene end was trimmed by 6 bases and the J gene end by 4 bases; junction bases not matched to a gene: 9. The germline V gene has CDR1 SQVTM and CDR2 ANQGSEA. CDR3 residues: CSVTGGAGPTGELFF. Here the CDR3 DNA reads TGCAGCGTGACAGGGGGAGCCGGCCCCACCGGGGAGCTGTTTTTT.

This rearrangement joins TRBV5-1 to TRBJ1-2; 8 bases line up with TRBD1. Germline CDR1 and CDR2: SGHRS and YFSETQ. CDR3 length: 15 amino acids. Trimming removed 1 base from V and 8 bases from J; junction bases left unmatched: 10. CDR3 coding DNA: TGCGCCAGCAGCTTGAGGACAGGGAAACATGTCGGCTACACCTTC. This gives the protein CASSLRTGKHVGYTF.

This clonotype was seen a handful of times. This chain uses TRBV5-1 with TRBJ1-4; possible D gene TRBD1, 5 bases. This CDR3 has 15 residues. V dropped 2 bases and J dropped 0 bases, with 8 bases sitting between them. Germline-derived CDR1 and CDR2 are SGHRS and YFSETQ. The CDR3 coding sequence is TGCGCCAGCAGCTTTGACAGCACAACTAATGAAAAACTGTTTTTT. Its protein product is CASSFDSTTNEKLFF.

This clonotype occurred a few times. This chain joins TRBV29-1 and TRBJ1-1; tentative D call: TRBD1 (6 bases). V gave up 4 bases and J gave up 11 bases, with 23 bases separating them. The CDR3 consists of 14 residues. CDR1 and CDR2 (germline): SQVTM, ANQGSEA. CDR3 bases: TGCAGCGTTGCCCGAAGTGATGGGGGCGCCGGGGCTTTCTTT. This gives the protein CSVARSDGGAGAFF. Full variable domain (missing parts from reference TRBV29-1 and TRBJ1-1): SAVISQKPSRDICQRGTSLTIQCQVDSQVTMMFWYRQQPGQSLTLIATANQGSEATYESGFVIDKFPISRPNLTFSTLTVSNMSPEDSSIYLCSVARSDGGAGAFFGQGTRLTVV.

The chain combines TRBV20-1 with TRBJ2-1; no firm D call. The CDR3 length is 10 residues. The germline V and J ends were trimmed by 8 bases and 9 bases, with 11 bases remaining between them. Germline CDR1 DFQATT, CDR2 SNEGSKA (reference sequence). The CDR3: CSPRGAEQFF. CDR3 coding DNA: TGCAGTCCCAGAGGTGCTGAGCAGTTCTTC.

This clonotype was detected ten times or more. The genes are TRBV12-3 or TRBV12-4 and TRBJ2-1; 14 bases agree with TRBD2. The CDR3 has 14 residues. Trimming cost V 7 bases and J 8 bases; bases outside gene matches: 4. Written as DNA, the CDR3 is TGTGCCAGCACCGGACTAGCGGGAGGCTATGAGCAGTTCTTC. It encodes CASTGLAGGYEQFF.

V is TRBV7-2 and J is TRBJ2-2; D not resolved. V shed 5 bases and J shed 6 bases, with 16 bases lying between them. Per germline, CDR1 SGHTA and CDR2 FQGNSA. The CDR3 is 15 residues long. CDR3 coding DNA: TGTGCCAGCAGCCCCCGAGTCAACCCGTCCGGGGAGCTGTTTTTT. Its protein product is CASSPRVNPSGELFF.

The chain combines TRBV20-1 with TRBJ2-5, with TRBD2 matching 7 bases. Germline values: CDR1 DFQATT, CDR2 SNEGSKA (reference sequence). This CDR3 region has 15 residues. J lost 4 bases, V lost 5 bases, and 13 bases had no gene match. The CDR3 loop is CSACPPGLLTETQYF. In nucleotides, the CDR3 is TGCAGTGCTTGCCCCCCGGGACTATTAACAGAGACCCAGTACTTC.

This clonotype was observed many times. The chain combines TRBV29-1 with TRBJ1-1; no clear D. V lost 3 bases and J 9 bases, leaving 14 bases between the germline ends. This CDR3 spans 12 amino acids. The germline CDR1 and CDR2 sequences are SQVTM and ANQGSEA. CDR3 residues: CSVEEGPSQAFF. The CDR3 DNA reads TGCAGCGTTGAGGAAGGGCCCTCACAAGCTTTCTTT.

The chain couples TRBV7-9 to TRBJ2-4; no reliable D call. V lost 1 base to trimming and J lost 3 bases, with 13 bases between them. CDR1 and CDR2 from the germline V gene are SEHNR and FQNEAQ (reference sequence). The CDR3 spans 16 residues. The CDR3 sequence: CASSLGSLRVKNIQYF. The CDR3 DNA is TGTGCCAGCAGCTTAGGTTCTCTTAGGGTCAAAAACATTCAGTACTTC. Drawing the rest from reference TRBV7-9 and TRBJ2-4, the complete variable domain is DTGVSQNPRHKITKRGQNVTFRCDPISEHNRLYWYRQTLGQGPEFLTYFQNEAQLEKSRLLSDRFSAERPKGSFSTLEIQRTEQGDSAMYLCASSLGSLRVKNIQYFGAGTRLSVL.

This clonotype was counted a few times. The rearrangement links TRBV15 to TRBJ1-3, with TRBD1 matching over 7 bases. After removal of 0 bases from V and 1 base from J, the junction contained 9 bases not matched to a gene. Looked up from germline, CDR1 is LNHNV and CDR2 is YYDKDF (reference sequence). CDR3 size: 18 residues. The CDR3 sequence is CATSRDWVSQGSGNTIYF. CDR3 DNA: TGTGCCACCAGCAGAGATTGGGTCTCACAGGGGTCTGGAAACACCATATATTTT.

This rearrangement joins TRBV20-1 to TRBJ2-3; D gene ambiguous. Germline V CDR1 and CDR2: DFQATT, SNEGSKA (reference sequence). The CDR3 loop spans 12 amino acids. The ends were cut back, 2 bases at V and 6 bases at J, with 9 bases in the middle. DNA for the CDR3: TGCAGTGCTAGATCTGTCAGGGATACGCAGTATTTT. Translating it yields CSARSVRDTQYF.